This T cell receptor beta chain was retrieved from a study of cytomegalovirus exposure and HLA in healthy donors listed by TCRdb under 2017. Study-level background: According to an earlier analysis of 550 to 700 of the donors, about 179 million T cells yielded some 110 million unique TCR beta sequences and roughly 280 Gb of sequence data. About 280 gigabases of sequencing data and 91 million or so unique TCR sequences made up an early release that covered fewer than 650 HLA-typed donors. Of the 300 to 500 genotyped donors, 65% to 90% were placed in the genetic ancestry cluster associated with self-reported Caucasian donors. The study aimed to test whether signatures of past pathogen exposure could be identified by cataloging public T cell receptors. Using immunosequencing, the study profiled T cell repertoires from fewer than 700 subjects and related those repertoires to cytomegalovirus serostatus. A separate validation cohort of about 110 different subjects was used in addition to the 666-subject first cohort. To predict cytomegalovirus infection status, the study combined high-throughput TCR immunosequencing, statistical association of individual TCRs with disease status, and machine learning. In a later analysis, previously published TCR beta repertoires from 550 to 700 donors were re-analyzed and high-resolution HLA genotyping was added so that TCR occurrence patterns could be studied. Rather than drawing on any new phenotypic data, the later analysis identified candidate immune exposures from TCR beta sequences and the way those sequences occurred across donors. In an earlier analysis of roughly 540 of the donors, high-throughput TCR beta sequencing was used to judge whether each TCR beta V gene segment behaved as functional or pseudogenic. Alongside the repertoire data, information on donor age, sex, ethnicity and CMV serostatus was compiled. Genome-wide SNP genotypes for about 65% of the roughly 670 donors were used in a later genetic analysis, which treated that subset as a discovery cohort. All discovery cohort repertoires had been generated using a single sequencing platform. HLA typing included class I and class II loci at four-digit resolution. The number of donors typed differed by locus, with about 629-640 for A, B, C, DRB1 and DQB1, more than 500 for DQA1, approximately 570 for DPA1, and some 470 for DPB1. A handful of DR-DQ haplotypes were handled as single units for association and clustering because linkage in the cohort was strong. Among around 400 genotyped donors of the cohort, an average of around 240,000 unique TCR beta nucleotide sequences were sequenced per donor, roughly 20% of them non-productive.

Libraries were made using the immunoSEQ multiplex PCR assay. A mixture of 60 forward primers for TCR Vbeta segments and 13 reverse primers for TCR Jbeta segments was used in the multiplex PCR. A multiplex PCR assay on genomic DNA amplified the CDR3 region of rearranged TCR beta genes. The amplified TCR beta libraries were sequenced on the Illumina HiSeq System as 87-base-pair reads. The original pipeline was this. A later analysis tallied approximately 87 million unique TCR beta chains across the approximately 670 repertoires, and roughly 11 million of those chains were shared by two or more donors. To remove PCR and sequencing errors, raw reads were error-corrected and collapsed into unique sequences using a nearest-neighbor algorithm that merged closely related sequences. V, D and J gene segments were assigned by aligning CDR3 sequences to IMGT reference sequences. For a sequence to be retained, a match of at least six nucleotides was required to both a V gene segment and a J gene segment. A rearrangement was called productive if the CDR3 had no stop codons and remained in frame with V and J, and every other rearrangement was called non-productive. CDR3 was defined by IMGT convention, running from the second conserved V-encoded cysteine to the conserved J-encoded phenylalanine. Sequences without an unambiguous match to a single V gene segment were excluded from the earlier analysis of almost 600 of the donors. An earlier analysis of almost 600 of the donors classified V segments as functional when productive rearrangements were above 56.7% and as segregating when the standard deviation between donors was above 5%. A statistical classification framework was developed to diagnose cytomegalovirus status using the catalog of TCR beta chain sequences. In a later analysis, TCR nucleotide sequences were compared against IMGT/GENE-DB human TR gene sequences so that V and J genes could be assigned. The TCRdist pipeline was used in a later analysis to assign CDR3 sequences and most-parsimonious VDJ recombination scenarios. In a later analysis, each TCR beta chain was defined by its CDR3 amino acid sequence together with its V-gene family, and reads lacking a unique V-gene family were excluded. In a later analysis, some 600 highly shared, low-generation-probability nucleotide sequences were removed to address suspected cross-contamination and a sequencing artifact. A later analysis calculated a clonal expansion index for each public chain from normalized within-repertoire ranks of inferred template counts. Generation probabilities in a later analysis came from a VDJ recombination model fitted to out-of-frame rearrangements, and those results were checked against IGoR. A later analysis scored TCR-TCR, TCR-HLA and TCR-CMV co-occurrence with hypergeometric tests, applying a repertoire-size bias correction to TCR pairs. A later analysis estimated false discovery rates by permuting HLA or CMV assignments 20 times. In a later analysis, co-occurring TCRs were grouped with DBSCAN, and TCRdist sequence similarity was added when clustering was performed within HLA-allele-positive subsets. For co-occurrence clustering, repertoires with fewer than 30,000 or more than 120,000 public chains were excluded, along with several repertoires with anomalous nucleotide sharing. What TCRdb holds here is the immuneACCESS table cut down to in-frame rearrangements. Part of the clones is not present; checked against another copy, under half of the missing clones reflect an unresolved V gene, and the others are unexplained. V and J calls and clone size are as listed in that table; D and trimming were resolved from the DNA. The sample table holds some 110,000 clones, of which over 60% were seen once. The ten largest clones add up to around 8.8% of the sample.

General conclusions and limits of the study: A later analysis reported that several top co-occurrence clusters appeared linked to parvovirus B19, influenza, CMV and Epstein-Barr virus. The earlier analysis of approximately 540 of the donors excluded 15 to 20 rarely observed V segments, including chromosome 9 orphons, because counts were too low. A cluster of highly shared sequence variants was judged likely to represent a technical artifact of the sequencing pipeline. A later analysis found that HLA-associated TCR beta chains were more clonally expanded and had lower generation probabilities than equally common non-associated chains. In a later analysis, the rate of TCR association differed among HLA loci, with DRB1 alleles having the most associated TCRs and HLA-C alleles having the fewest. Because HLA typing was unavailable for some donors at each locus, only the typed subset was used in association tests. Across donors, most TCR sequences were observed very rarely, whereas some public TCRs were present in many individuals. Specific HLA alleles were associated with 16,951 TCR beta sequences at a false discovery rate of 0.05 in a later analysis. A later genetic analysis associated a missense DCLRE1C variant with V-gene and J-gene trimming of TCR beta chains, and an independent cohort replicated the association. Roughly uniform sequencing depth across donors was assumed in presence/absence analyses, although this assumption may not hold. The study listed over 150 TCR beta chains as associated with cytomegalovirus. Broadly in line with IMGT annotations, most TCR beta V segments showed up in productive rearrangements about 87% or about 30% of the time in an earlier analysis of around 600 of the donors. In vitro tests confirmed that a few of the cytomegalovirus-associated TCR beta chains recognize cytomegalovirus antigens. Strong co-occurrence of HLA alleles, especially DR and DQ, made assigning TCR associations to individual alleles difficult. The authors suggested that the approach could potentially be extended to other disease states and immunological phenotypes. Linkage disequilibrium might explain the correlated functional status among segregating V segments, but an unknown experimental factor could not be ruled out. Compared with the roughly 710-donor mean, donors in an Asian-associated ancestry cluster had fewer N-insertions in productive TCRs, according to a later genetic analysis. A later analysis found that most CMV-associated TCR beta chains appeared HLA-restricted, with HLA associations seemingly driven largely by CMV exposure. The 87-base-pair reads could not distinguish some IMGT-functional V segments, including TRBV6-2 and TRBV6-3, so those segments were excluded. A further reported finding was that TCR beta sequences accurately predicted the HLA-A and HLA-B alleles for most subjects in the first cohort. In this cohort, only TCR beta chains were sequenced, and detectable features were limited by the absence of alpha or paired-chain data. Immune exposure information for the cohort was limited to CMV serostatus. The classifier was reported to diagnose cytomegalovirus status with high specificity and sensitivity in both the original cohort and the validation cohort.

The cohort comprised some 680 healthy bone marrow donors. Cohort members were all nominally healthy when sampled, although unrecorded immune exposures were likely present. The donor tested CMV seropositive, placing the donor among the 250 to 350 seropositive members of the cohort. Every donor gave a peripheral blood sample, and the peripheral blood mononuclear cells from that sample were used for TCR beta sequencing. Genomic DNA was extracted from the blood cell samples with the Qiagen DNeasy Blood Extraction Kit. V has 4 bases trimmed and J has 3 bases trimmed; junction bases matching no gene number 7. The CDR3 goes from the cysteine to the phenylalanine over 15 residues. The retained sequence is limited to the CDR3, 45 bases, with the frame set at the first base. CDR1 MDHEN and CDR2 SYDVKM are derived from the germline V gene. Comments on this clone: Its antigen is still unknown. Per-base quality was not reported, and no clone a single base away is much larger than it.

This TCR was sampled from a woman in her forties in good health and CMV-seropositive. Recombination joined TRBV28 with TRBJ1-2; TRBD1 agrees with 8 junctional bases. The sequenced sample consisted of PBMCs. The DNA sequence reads TGTGCCAGCAGTTCCGCAGGGGGCTTAGACTATGGCTACACCTTC. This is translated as CASSSAGGLDYGYTF.